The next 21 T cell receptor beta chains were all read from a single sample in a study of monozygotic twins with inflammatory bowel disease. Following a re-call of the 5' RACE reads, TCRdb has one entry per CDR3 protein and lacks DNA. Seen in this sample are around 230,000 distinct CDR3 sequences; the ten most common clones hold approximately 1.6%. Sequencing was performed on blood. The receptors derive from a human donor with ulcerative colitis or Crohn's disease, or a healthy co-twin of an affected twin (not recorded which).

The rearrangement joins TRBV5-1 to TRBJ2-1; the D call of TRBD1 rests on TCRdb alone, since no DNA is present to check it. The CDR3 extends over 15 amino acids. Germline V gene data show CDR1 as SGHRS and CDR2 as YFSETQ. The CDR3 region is CASSLDATGQGEQFF.

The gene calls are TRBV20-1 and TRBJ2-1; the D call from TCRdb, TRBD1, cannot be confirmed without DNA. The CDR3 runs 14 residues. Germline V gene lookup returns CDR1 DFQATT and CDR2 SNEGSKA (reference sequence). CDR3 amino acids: CSASNRRGGNEQFF.

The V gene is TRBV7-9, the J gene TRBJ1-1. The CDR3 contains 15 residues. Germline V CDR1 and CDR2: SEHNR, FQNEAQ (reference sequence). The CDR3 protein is CASSLLGVGNTEAFF. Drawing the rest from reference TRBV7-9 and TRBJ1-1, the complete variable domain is DTGVSQNPRHKITKRGQNVTFRCDPISEHNRLYWYRQTLGQGPEFLTYFQNEAQLEKSRLLSDRFSAERPKGSFSTLEIQRTEQGDSAMYLCASSLLGVGNTEAFFGQGTRLTVV.

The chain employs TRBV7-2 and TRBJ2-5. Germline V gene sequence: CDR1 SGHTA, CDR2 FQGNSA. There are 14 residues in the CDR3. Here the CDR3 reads CASSLDSRKETQYF. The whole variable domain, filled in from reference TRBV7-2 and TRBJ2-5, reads GAGVSQSPSNKVTEKGKDVELRCDPISGHTALYWYRQSLGQGLEFLIYFQGNSAPDKSGLPSDRFSAERTGGSVSTLTIQRTQQEDSAVYLCASSLDSRKETQYFGPGTRLLVL.

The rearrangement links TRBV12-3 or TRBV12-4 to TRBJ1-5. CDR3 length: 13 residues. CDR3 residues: CASSSRDNQPQHF.

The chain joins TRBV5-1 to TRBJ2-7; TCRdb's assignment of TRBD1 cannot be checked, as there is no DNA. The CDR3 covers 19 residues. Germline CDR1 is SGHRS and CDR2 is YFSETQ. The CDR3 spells CASSTGTRVASGASYEQYF.

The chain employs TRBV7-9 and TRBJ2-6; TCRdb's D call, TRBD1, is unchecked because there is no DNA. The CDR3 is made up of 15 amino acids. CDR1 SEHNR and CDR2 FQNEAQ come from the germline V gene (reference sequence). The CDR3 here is CASTLTASGANVLTF.

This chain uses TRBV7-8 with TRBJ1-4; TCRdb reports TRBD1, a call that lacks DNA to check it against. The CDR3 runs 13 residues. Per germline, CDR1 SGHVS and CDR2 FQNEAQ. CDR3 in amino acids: CASSYRAGEKLFF.

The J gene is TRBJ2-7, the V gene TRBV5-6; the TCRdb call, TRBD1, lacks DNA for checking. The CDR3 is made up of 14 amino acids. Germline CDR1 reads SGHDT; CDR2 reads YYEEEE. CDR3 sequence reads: CASSRRQGVDEQYF.

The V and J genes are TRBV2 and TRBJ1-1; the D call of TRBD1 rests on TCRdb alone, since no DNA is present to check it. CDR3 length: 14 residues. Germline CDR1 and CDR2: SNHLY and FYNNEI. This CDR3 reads CASSEALPGSEAFF.

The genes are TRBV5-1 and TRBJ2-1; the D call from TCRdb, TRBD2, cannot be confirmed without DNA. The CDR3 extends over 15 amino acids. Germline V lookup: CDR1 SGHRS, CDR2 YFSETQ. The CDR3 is CASSLSSGGANEQFF.

CDR3 sequence reads: CASSLRQSNTGELFF. V and J are TRBV7-6 and TRBJ2-2. CDR3 length: 15 amino acids. In germline, CDR1 is SGHVS, CDR2 FNYEAQ.

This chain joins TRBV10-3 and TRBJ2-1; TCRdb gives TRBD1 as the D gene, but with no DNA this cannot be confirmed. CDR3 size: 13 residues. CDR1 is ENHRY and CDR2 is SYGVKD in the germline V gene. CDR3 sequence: CAISGGERDEQFF.

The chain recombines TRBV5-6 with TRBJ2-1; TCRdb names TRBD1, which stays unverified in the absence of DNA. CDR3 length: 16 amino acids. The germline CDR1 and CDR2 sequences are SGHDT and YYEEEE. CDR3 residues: CASSLAGGLPYNEQFF. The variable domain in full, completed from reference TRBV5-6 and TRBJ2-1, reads DAGVTQSPTHLIKTRGQQVTLRCSPKSGHDTVSWYQQALGQGPQFIFQYYEEEERQRGNFPDRFSGHQFPNYSSELNVNALLLGDSALYLCASSLAGGLPYNEQFFGPGTRLTVL.

Here the CDR3 reads CASSGDLNNEQFF. This sequence joins TRBV2 and TRBJ2-1; the D gene TCRdb calls, TRBD1, cannot be checked with no DNA. This CDR3 spans 13 amino acids. Germline CDR1 reads SNHLY; CDR2 reads FYNNEI. The full variable domain, completed using reference TRBV2 and TRBJ2-1, is EPEVTQTPSHQVTQMGQEVILRCVPISNHLYFYWYRQILGQKVEFLVSFYNNEISEKSEIFDDQFSVERPDGSNFTLKIRSTKLEDSAMYFCASSGDLNNEQFFGPGTRLTVL.

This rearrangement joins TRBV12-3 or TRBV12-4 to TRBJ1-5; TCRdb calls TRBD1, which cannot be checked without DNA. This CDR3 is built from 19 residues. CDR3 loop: CASSPTGTQRQGNRQPQHF.

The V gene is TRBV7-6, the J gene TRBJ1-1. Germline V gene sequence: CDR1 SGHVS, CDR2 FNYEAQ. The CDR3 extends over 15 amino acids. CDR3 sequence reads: CASSLAAFGDTEAFF.

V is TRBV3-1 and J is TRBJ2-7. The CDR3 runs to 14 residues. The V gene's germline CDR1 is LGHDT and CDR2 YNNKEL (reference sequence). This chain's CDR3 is CASSPSNRGAEQYF.

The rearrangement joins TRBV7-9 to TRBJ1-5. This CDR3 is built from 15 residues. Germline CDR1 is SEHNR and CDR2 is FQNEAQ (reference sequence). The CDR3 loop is CASSSSWNSNQPQHF.

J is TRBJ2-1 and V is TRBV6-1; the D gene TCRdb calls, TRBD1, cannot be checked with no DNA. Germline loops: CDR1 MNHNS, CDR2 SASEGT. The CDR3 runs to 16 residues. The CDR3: CASSSDPGGGRHEQFF.

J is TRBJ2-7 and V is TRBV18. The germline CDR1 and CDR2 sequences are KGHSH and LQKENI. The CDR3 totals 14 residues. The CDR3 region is CASSPQEGIHEQYF.